The entry below gives a single TCR beta chain sequence along with its context. The sample is drawn from a study of control samples from healthy donors and cancer patients. The CDR3 has 13 residues. The J segment lost 6 bases and the V segment lost 4 bases, leaving 6 bases of the junction unmatched. Germline V gene data show CDR1 as SGHTS and CDR2 as YDEGEE. Produced via immunoSEQ multiplex PCR; TCRdb's table is partial and in-frame only. The sample lists 180,000 or so clones; around 95% were seen once. Sequencing was carried out using blood. This chain links TRBV5-8 with TRBJ2-7, with TRBD1 matching 8 bases. This TCR was recovered from a woman aged 60-75 years in good health. CDR3 protein: CASSQTGVGEQYF. The CDR3 nucleotides read TGTGCCAGCAGCCAGACAGGGGTGGGCGAGCAGTACTTC.